The clone carrying this T cell receptor (beta chain) was detected ten times or more. This record belongs to a study of blood T cells in healthy people across ages. As for the study in general: Capturing about one barcoded beta molecule per two T cells was achieved by template switching.

Caucasian, healthy and from Russia, the donors were aged between roughly 6 and 95. The authors drew approximately 9 milliliters of peripheral blood from each donor. The CDR3 runs to 14 residues. V gave up 0 bases and J gave up 5 bases, with 10 bases separating them. Per germline, CDR1 SGHTA and CDR2 FQGNSA. A second about 7 to 12 cycle PCR used barcoded and J-beta primers. Template switching added a 12-random-nucleotide identifier to every cDNA molecule. One entry per CDR3 protein results from TCRdb running MiXCR on the 5' RACE reads. Here the sample spans 540,000 or so distinct CDR3 sequences, 25% to 30% being singletons.

The sequencing sample was made of blood. The V call is TRBV7-2, the J call TRBJ2-5, with a possible D match to TRBD1 (6 bases). This sequence was found in a woman in her seventies in good health. CDR3 DNA: TGTGCCAGCAGCTTAGCGGACAGCCACGAGACCCAGTACTTC. It encodes CASSLADSHETQYF.